The 27 T cell receptor beta chains below were found in one sample sequenced in a study of blood T cell repertoires in COVID-19. TCRdb's copy holds only in-frame clones and misses some; the assay was immunoSEQ multiplex PCR. Found here are around 300,000 clones, 85% of them singletons; the top ten hold 2% to 3%. The sample taken for sequencing was PBMCs or T cells enriched from blood (not recorded which). Receptors originate from a woman aged 45 to 65 who had recovered from COVID-19.

The chain joins TRBV7-2 to TRBJ1-6; D uncertain. V was shortened by 7 bases and J by 9 bases, with 22 bases between the two germline ends. Germline CDR1 is SGHTA and CDR2 is FQGNSA. The CDR3 extends over 16 amino acids. The CDR3 DNA sequence: TGTGCCAGCACCTACGCGGGCACATCCAGGAGTTCACCCCTCCACTTT. It codes for CASTYAGTSRSSPLHF. Filled out from reference TRBV7-2 and TRBJ1-6, the complete variable domain reads GAGVSQSPSNKVTEKGKDVELRCDPISGHTALYWYRQSLGQGLEFLIYFQGNSAPDKSGLPSDRFSAERTGGSVSTLTIQRTQQEDSAVYLCASTYAGTSRSSPLHFGNGTRLTVT.

The chain couples TRBV29-1 to TRBJ1-4; D is perhaps TRBD1 (5 bases). The CDR3 spans 14 residues. Trimming pared 5 bases from V and 3 bases from J, leaving 13 bases between. In germline, CDR1 is SQVTM, CDR2 ANQGSEA. The CDR3, as DNA: TGCAGCGTTAAAACACAGGCCGCTAATGAAAAACTGTTTTTT. Translating gives CSVKTQAANEKLFF. Full variable domain (missing parts from reference TRBV29-1 and TRBJ1-4): SAVISQKPSRDICQRGTSLTIQCQVDSQVTMMFWYRQQPGQSLTLIATANQGSEATYESGFVIDKFPISRPNLTFSTLTVSNMSPEDSSIYLCSVKTQAANEKLFFGSGTQLSVL.

This chain connects TRBV5-1 to TRBJ2-7; 10 bases match TRBD1. Germline V gene sequence: CDR1 SGHRS, CDR2 YFSETQ. This CDR3 spans 16 amino acids. V lost 4 bases to trimming and J lost 1 base; unmatched junction nucleotides: 8. CDR3 sequence (DNA): TGCGCCAGCAGCACCGAACCGGGACAGGGGTCCTACGAGCAGTACTTC. Translating it yields CASSTEPGQGSYEQYF.

This clone came up a few times. This chain links TRBV7-5 with TRBJ1-6; the D segment call TRBD1 is taken from the table without a DNA check. TRBV7-5 corresponds to a pseudogene. CDR3 size: 15 residues. The DNA of the CDR3 is TGTGTCAGAAGCACTTCAGGACAGGGCAATTCACCCCTCCACTTT. Residues: CVRSTSGQGNSPLHF.

The chain links TRBV10-3 to TRBJ1-1; 10 bases agree with TRBD1. This CDR3 comprises 14 residues. Trimming removed 4 bases from V and 6 bases from J; junction bases left unmatched: 5. In germline, CDR1 is ENHRY, CDR2 SYGVKD. The CDR3 region has the DNA TGTGCCATCAGTGCAGGACAGGGGGTTGCTGAAGCTTTCTTT. This sequence encodes CAISAGQGVAEAFF.

This clone has only a few counts. The chain combines TRBV30 with TRBJ2-7; 7 bases fit TRBD2. The CDR3 extends over 12 amino acids. Germline lookup yields CDR1 GTSNPN and CDR2 SVGIG (reference sequence). Trimming took 2 bases from V and 3 from J; bases not matched to a gene: 1. The CDR3, as DNA: TGTGCCTGGAGTCGGGACTACTACGAGCAGTACTTC. Amino acids: CAWSRDYYEQYF.

This rearrangement joins TRBV28 to TRBJ1-3; the match to TRBD1 covers 8 bases. V gave up 5 bases and J gave up 2 bases; unmatched junction bases: 5. Germline V gene data show CDR1 as MDHEN and CDR2 as SYDVKM. The CDR3 has 15 residues. CDR3 DNA: TGTGCCAGCAGTCCGCAGGGGGCGCCTGGAAACACCATATATTTT. This sequence encodes CASSPQGAPGNTIYF.

This chain uses TRBV6-2 or TRBV6-3 with TRBJ1-3; D might be TRBD1 (6 bases). This CDR3 is built from 16 residues. CDR1 and CDR2 from the germline V gene are MNHEY and SVGEGT. Trimming cost V 6 bases and J 3 bases, with 18 bases left between them. The CDR3 here is CASSTTGRLYGNTIYF. CDR3 coding DNA: TGTGCCAGCAGCACTACAGGGCGTTTATATGGAAACACCATATATTTT.

This chain joins TRBV29-1 and TRBJ2-1; 8 nucleotides match TRBD2. Germline-derived CDR1 and CDR2 are SQVTM and ANQGSEA. The CDR3 runs to 13 residues. The J segment lost 4 bases and the V segment lost 4 bases, leaving 3 bases of the junction unmatched. The CDR3 nucleotides read TGCAGCGTTGGAGGCGGGAGGTACAATGAGCAGTTCTTC. Translating it yields CSVGGGRYNEQFF.

This chain's CDR3 is CASNWAGEETQYF. The DNA for the CDR3 is TGCGCCAGCAATTGGGCCGGTGAAGAGACCCAGTACTTC. J is TRBJ2-5 and V is TRBV5-1; D is unresolved. Germline V gene data show CDR1 as SGHRS and CDR2 as YFSETQ. V gave up 6 bases and J gave up 3 bases, with 12 bases separating them. The CDR3 is 13 amino acids.

The V gene is TRBV5-1, the J gene TRBJ2-7, with TRBD1 identical over 8 bases. The V segment lost 4 bases and the J segment 5 bases; nucleotides outside the gene matches: 5. Germline V gives CDR1 SGHRS, CDR2 YFSETQ. This CDR3 comprises 13 residues. CDR3 DNA sequence: TGCGCCAGCAGCGGGACAGGCGCCAACGAGCAGTACTTC. The encoded protein is CASSGTGANEQYF.

The chain joins TRBV4-3 to TRBJ1-6; D perhaps matches TRBD1 (5 bases). Germline V gene lookup returns CDR1 LGHNA and CDR2 YSLEER. V dropped 0 bases and J dropped 7 bases, with 13 bases sitting between them. The CDR3 runs to 16 residues. In DNA form, the CDR3 reads TGCGCCAGCAGCCAAGATCTTAAGGGGTCGAATTCACCCCTCCACTTT. Its protein is CASSQDLKGSNSPLHF.

The chain employs TRBV11-2 and TRBJ2-6, with D perhaps matching TRBD1 (5 bases). Germline V gene lookup returns CDR1 SGHAT and CDR2 FQNNGV. The length of the CDR3 is 17 residues. Trimming cost V 3 bases and J 0 bases, with 12 bases left between them. The CDR3 bases are TGTGCCAGCAGCTTGCAGGGTTTCTACTCTGGGGCCAACGTCCTGACTTTC. Amino acid sequence: CASSLQGFYSGANVLTF.

In this sample, this clone turned up once. The chain is built from TRBV5-6 and TRBJ1-2; D is uncertain. Per germline, CDR1 SGHDT and CDR2 YYEEEE. The CDR3 totals 11 residues. V was clipped by 2 bases and J by 5 bases, with 4 bases between them. The CDR3: CASSFQYGYTF. CDR3 sequence (DNA): TGTGCCAGCAGCTTCCAATATGGCTACACCTTC.

The chain has TRBV7-3 and TRBJ2-2, with D possibly TRBD1 on 6 matching bases. CDR1 and CDR2 (germline): SGHTA, FQGTGA. Deletions cut 5 bases from V and 4 bases from J, with 17 bases between. This CDR3 contains 16 residues. CDR3 sequence reads: CASSASGARGTGELFF. In DNA, the CDR3 is TGTGCCAGCAGCGCCTCAGGGGCACGAGGCACCGGGGAGCTGTTTTTT.

J is TRBJ1-6 and V is TRBV28, with 7 positions matching TRBD1. The germline CDR1 and CDR2 sequences are MDHEN and SYDVKM. This CDR3 contains 15 residues. V was pared by 6 bases and J by 10 bases, with 12 bases of the junction left unmatched. This chain's CDR3 is CASSRVGTVVSPLHF. The CDR3 DNA sequence: TGTGCCAGCAGCCGAGTGGGGACAGTTGTATCACCCCTCCACTTT.

This clone occurred once. This chain connects TRBV28 to TRBJ1-1; tentatively, D is TRBD1 (6 bases). Germline assignment: CDR1 MDHEN and CDR2 SYDVKM. The CDR3 has 13 amino acids. Trimming shortened V by 4 bases and J by 5 bases, and 11 bases separated the two germline ends. Written as DNA, the CDR3 is TGTGCCAGCAGTTCTGGGGACAATACTGAAGCTTTCTTT. Translation gives CASSSGDNTEAFF.

This clone occurred once. The chain's CDR3 is CASSLGAGSTDTQYF. CDR3 bases: TGTGCCAGCAGCTTGGGAGCGGGAAGCACAGATACGCAGTATTTT. The J gene is TRBJ2-3, the V gene TRBV5-8, with 7 bases identical to TRBD2. With 0 bases clipped from V and 0 bases from J, the junction kept 1 base outside the gene matches. Germline V CDR1 and CDR2: SGHTS, YDEGEE. The CDR3 sequence is 15 residues long.

This rearrangement joins TRBV15 to TRBJ1-1, with D tentatively TRBD1 (5 bases). V shed 3 bases and J shed 0 bases, with 11 bases lying between them. Looked up from germline, CDR1 is LNHNV and CDR2 is YYDKDF (reference sequence). This CDR3 comprises 15 residues. CDR3 loop: CATSRRGSLNTEAFF. CDR3 nucleotide sequence: TGTGCCACCAGCAGGCGGGGGTCTCTGAACACTGAAGCTTTCTTT.

The chain links TRBV7-2 to TRBJ1-1; TRBD1 aligns across 7 bases. The CDR3 is 15 amino acids. Germline CDR1 SGHTA, CDR2 FQGNSA. The ends lost 5 bases at V and 5 bases at J; junction bases unmatched: 11. The CDR3 reads CASSIGPGTVTEAFF. The CDR3 nucleotides read TGTGCCAGCAGCATCGGTCCCGGGACAGTAACTGAAGCTTTCTTT.

The J gene is TRBJ2-5, the V gene TRBV7-9; the match to TRBD1 covers 7 bases. V was pared by 5 bases and J by 4 bases, with 4 bases of the junction left unmatched. The CDR3 loop spans 13 amino acids. CDR1 and CDR2 (germline): SEHNR, FQNEAQ (reference sequence). The CDR3 bases are TGTGCCAGCAGCCTAGACAGGGCAGAGACCCAGTACTTC. It is translated as CASSLDRAETQYF.

The chain carries TRBV9 and TRBJ2-7; TRBD2 aligns across 7 bases. This CDR3 comprises 15 residues. In germline, CDR1 is SGDLS, CDR2 YYNGEE. J lost 5 bases, V lost 1 base, and 9 bases had no gene match. CDR3 residues: CASSVRYGSGDEQYF. DNA of the CDR3: TGTGCCAGCAGCGTAAGGTACGGGAGCGGGGACGAGCAGTACTTC. Combining the CDR3 with reference TRBV9 and TRBJ2-7 gives the whole variable domain DSGVTQTPKHLITATGQRVTLRCSPRSGDLSVYWYQQSLDQGLQFLIQYYNGEERAKGNILERFSAQQFPDLHSELNLSSLELGDSALYFCASSVRYGSGDEQYFGPGTRLTVT.

J is TRBJ2-1 and V is TRBV12-3 or TRBV12-4; D call uncertain. Trimming took 3 bases from V and 7 from J, leaving 10 bases between them. The CDR3 extends over 13 amino acids. In DNA form, the CDR3 reads TGTGCCAGCAGTTTTCAGCTGCGGAATGAGCAGTTCTTC. Its protein is CASSFQLRNEQFF.

This rearrangement joins TRBV30 to TRBJ1-1; 7 bases are a match to TRBD1. Germline V CDR1 and CDR2: GTSNPN, SVGIG (reference sequence). Losses at the gene ends were 3 bases for V and 7 bases for J; bases not matched to a gene: 8. The CDR3 is made up of 13 amino acids. CDR3 residues: CAWSRGGGGEAFF. As DNA, the CDR3 is TGTGCCTGGAGCCGAGGAGGGGGCGGTGAAGCTTTCTTT.

The chain links TRBV7-9 to TRBJ1-1; D might be TRBD1 (5 bases). The germline CDR1 and CDR2 sequences are SEHNR and FQNEAQ (reference sequence). V lost 5 bases, J lost 3 bases, and 10 bases lay in between. This CDR3 region has 13 residues. The CDR3 coding sequence is TGTGCCAGCAGCCGGACCAGGGACACTGAAGCTTTCTTT. The encoded protein is CASSRTRDTEAFF. Looking up the rest from reference TRBV7-9 and TRBJ1-1 gives the full variable domain: DTGVSQNPRHKITKRGQNVTFRCDPISEHNRLYWYRQTLGQGPEFLTYFQNEAQLEKSRLLSDRFSAERPKGSFSTLEIQRTEQGDSAMYLCASSRTRDTEAFFGQGTRLTVV.

For this clone: Other DNA sequences from this sample encode an identical CDR3 as well. The chain combines TRBV29-1 with TRBJ1-1; D ambiguous. Per the germline V gene, CDR1 is SQVTM and CDR2 is ANQGSEA. This CDR3 is built from 13 residues. V shed 4 bases and J shed 3 bases, with 12 bases lying between them. Written as DNA, the CDR3 is TGCAGCGTTGCGGAGGCGGGAGACACTGAAGCTTTCTTT. Protein product: CSVAEAGDTEAFF. The variable domain in full, completed from reference TRBV29-1 and TRBJ1-1, reads SAVISQKPSRDICQRGTSLTIQCQVDSQVTMMFWYRQQPGQSLTLIATANQGSEATYESGFVIDKFPISRPNLTFSTLTVSNMSPEDSSIYLCSVAEAGDTEAFFGQGTRLTVV.

This chain connects TRBV5-1 to TRBJ2-3, with D tentatively TRBD2 (6 bases). The CDR3 is made up of 14 amino acids. Germline V lookup: CDR1 SGHRS, CDR2 YFSETQ. Between the trimmed V and J ends, which lost 5 bases and 2 bases, there was a span of 12 bases. The DNA for the CDR3 is TGCGCCAGCAGAACCGGGACTCTCACAGATACGCAGTATTTT. Its translation is CASRTGTLTDTQYF.